Sequencing of this T cell receptor beta chain was carried out in a study of human T cells and chemical hapten exposure. Time point in this sample: patch test 3, about 24 weeks after DPC sensitization. Noted treatment: therapeutic diphenylcyclopropenone sensitization with weekly scalp DPC. V dropped 0 bases and J dropped 4 bases, with 16 bases sitting between them. The germline gives CDR1 SGHAT, CDR2 FQNNGV. The CDR3 runs 17 residues. Unique molecular identifiers were affixed to discrete cDNA molecules within the library. TCRdb ran MiXCR on the RACE reads and lists one entry per CDR3 protein. The table includes approximately 80,000 distinct CDR3 sequences, over 10% detected once.

The sequenced sample was whole blood, obtained in connection with sensitization to the hapten diphenylcyclopropenone (DPC). The V gene is TRBV11-2, the J gene TRBJ2-1; D is ambiguous. The TCR sequence derives from a woman aged 45 to 65 with alopecia areata. Some clones in this sample may be carry-over from other donors' samples. Here the CDR3 DNA reads TGTGCCAGCAGCTTAGAAGCACTGTACAGTCGGTACAATGAGCAGTTCTTC. This encodes CASSLEALYSRYNEQFF.